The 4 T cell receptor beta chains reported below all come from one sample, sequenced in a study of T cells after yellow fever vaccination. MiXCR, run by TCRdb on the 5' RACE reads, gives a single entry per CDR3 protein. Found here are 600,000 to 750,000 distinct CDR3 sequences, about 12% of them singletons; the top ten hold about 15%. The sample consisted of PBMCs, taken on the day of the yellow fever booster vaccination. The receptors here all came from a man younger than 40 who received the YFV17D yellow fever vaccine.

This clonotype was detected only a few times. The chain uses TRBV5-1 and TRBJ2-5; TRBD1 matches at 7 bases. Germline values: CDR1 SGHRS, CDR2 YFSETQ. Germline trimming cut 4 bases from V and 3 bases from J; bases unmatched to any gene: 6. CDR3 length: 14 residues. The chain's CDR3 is CASSHGTAEETQYF. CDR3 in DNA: TGCGCCAGCAGCCATGGGACAGCTGAAGAGACCCAGTACTTC.

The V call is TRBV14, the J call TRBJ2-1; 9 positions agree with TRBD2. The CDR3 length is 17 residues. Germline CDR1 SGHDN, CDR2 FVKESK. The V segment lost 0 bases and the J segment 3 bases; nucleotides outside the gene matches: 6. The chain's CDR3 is CASSQELGGRGYNEQFF. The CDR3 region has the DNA TGTGCCAGCAGCCAAGAGTTAGGCGGGAGGGGCTACAATGAGCAGTTCTTC.

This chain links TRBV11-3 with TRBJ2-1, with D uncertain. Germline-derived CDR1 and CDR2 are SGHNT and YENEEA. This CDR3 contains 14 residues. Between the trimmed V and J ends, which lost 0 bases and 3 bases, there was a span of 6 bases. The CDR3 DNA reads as TGTGCCAGCAGCTTAGATCCCAACTACAATGAGCAGTTCTTC. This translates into CASSLDPNYNEQFF.

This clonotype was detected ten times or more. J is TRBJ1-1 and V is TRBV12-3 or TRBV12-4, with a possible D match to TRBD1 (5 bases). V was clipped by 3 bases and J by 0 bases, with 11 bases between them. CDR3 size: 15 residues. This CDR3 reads CASSFSDRMNTEAFF. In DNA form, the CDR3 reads TGTGCCAGCAGTTTCAGCGACAGAATGAACACTGAAGCTTTCTTT.